This T cell receptor beta chain was documented in a study of tumor-infiltrating lymphocytes in localized non-small cell lung cancer. The wider study: Patients included smokers and never-smokers with various histologies, some sampled after neoadjuvant chemotherapy.

Per germline, CDR1 MNHNY and CDR2 SVGAGI (reference sequence). The CDR3 contains 15 residues. The trim removed 0 bases at V and 3 bases at J, leaving 4 bases unmatched. Study-level points and caveats: Different pieces of the same tissue were used for each assay. Available tissue quantity limited TCR sequencing to a patient subset.

Here immunoSEQ multiplex PCR was the method, and the copy in TCRdb shows in-frame clones only, minus some. The sample consists of around 16,000 clones, about three quarters of them appearing once. About this clone: The antigen is unknown.

The TCR comes from a human donor with non-small cell lung cancer. The specimen was lung tumor tissue. J is TRBJ1-1 and V is TRBV6-6, with 7 bases fitting TRBD1. The CDR3 reads CASSYSTGEDTEAFF. The CDR3 DNA sequence: TGTGCCAGCAGTTACTCCACAGGGGAGGACACTGAAGCTTTCTTT.